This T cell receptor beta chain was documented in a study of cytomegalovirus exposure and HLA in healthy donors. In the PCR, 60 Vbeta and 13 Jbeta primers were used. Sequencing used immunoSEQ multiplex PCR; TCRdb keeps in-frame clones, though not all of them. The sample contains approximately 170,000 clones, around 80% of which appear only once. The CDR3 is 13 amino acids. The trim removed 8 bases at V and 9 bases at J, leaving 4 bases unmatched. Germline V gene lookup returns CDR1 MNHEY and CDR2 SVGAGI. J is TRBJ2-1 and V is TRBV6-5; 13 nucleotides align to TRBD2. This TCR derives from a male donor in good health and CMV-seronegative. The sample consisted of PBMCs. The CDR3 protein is CASRTSGGSEQFF. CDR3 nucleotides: TGTGCCAGCCGGACTAGCGGGGGCAGTGAGCAGTTCTTC.